Reported below is one TCR beta chain. Antigen unknown. These data originate in a study of graft-versus-host responses after intestinal transplantation. Profiling relied on immunoSEQ multiplex PCR, and the TCRdb table lists in-frame clones only, not all of them. The data contain over 70,000 clones, 85% to 90% of them singletons. CDR1 SGDLS and CDR2 YYNGEE come from the germline V gene. The V gene end was trimmed by 2 bases and the J gene end by 1 base; junction bases not matched to a gene: 4. This CDR3 comprises 16 residues. The specimen comprised unstimulated CD8+ T cells sorted from spleen or lymph node cells, sampled before transplant. This chain links TRBV9 with TRBJ2-2; 8 bases are a match to TRBD1. This receptor was identified in a human donor who was the organ donor for an intestinal transplant. The CDR3 protein is CASSVPGTGNTGELFF. The CDR3 region has the DNA TGTGCCAGCAGCGTCCCCGGGACAGGGAACACCGGGGAGCTGTTTTTT.